The next 26 T cell receptor beta chains were all read from a single sample in a study of T cells in Graves' hyperthyroidism and ophthalmopathy (dated by TCRdb to between 2019 and 2020). The protocol used for the library was multiplex PCR. The sequencer was an Illumina HiSeq 2000. The TCR beta CDR3 regions were amplified from the RNA transcripts. The TCR CDR3 was subjected to a first round of RT-PCR using the HTBI primer set and the Qiagen OneStep RT-PCR kit. Using fastp at Q25 and MiXCR, TCRdb reprocessed the public reads and kept productive beta chains. Every distinct CDR3 protein forms one entry, paired with its most common genes and DNA. The table for this sample lists roughly 660,000 distinct CDR3 sequences; around a sixth of them were counted only once. The leading ten clones occupy around 16% of the sample. Sequencing was done on a sample of blood. The receptors were sampled from a man aged 50 to 60 with Graves' hyperthyroidism.

The DNA for the CDR3 is TGTGCCAGCTCACCATCCCAGGGAGATCAGCCCCAGCATTTT. It translates to CASSPSQGDQPQHF. This chain uses TRBV18 with TRBJ1-5; a weak D match, TRBD1 (5 bases). Per the germline V gene, CDR1 is KGHSH and CDR2 is LQKENI. The CDR3 is made up of 14 amino acids. Trimming took 2 bases from V and 5 from J, leaving 10 bases between them.

This clonotype was counted many times. The chain employs TRBV20-1 and TRBJ1-4; TRBD1 is a possible D gene (6 bases). CDR1 is DFQATT and CDR2 is SNEGSKA in the germline V gene (reference sequence). Trimming shortened V by 0 bases and J by 5 bases, and 13 bases separated the two germline ends. The CDR3 sequence is 15 residues long. The CDR3 DNA reads TGCAGTGCTAGAGATTTAACAGGGACGAATGAAAAACTGTTTTTT. Protein: CSARDLTGTNEKLFF.

This clonotype was recorded at least ten times. The rearrangement links TRBV28 to TRBJ1-5; tentatively, D is TRBD1 (5 bases). This CDR3 is built from 15 residues. V was trimmed by 4 bases and J by 4 bases, leaving 14 bases between them. The germline V gene encodes CDR1 MDHEN and CDR2 SYDVKM. The CDR3 DNA is TGTGCCAGCAGTTATGGACAAGTCGGGAATCAGCCCCAGCATTTT. Its translation: CASSYGQVGNQPQHF.

This clonotype has ten or more counts. The genes are TRBV14 and TRBJ1-1; no clear D. Per germline, CDR1 SGHDN and CDR2 FVKESK. Trimming removed 4 bases at V and 11 bases at J, with 14 bases between. This CDR3 is 12 amino acids long. In DNA, the CDR3 is TGTGCCAGCAGCCCCGGAAGCCTAGGGGCTTTCTTT. This sequence encodes CASSPGSLGAFF.

This chain uses TRBV5-1 with TRBJ2-7; TRBD2 is a possible D gene (6 bases). The CDR3 runs 16 residues. Germline CDR1 is SGHRS and CDR2 is YFSETQ. V dropped 1 base and J dropped 1 base, with 15 bases sitting between them. The chain's CDR3 is CASSLLLGGASYEQYF. In DNA, the CDR3 is TGCGCCAGCAGCTTGCTGTTGGGGGGAGCGTCCTACGAGCAGTACTTC.

This chain connects TRBV6-4 to TRBJ1-2; D is perhaps TRBD1 (6 bases). The V gene's germline CDR1 is MRHNA and CDR2 SNTAGT. The CDR3 is 14 amino acids. With 0 bases removed from V and 7 bases from J, the gap between germline ends came to 12 bases. The CDR3 reads CASSDSGGSSGYTF. The DNA of the CDR3 is TGTGCCAGCAGTGACTCGGGGGGCTCGAGTGGCTACACCTTC.

This clonotype was detected a few times. The chain joins TRBV27 to TRBJ1-2; tentatively, D is TRBD1 (6 bases). This CDR3 has 15 residues. Germline V lookup: CDR1 MNHEY, CDR2 SMNVEV (reference sequence). V shed 1 base and J shed 2 bases, with 11 bases lying between them. The CDR3 DNA is TGTGCCAGCAGTTTATACGGGGGGCGCAACTATGGCTACACCTTC. As protein: CASSLYGGRNYGYTF.

A note on this clonotype: This may be a read error: a much more frequent sequence differs by one nucleotide. The conserved closing phenylalanine or tryptophan is absent in this CDR3, likely reflecting a read error. The rearrangement links TRBV28 to TRBJ1-4; D is possibly TRBD1 (5 bases). CDR1 and CDR2 from the germline V gene are MDHEN and SYDVKM. CDR3 length equals 15 residues. Trimming stripped 3 bases from V and 2 bases from J, with 10 bases between. In nucleotides, the CDR3 is TGTGCCAGCAGTTTTGTCAGGGCCACTAATGAAAAACTGTTTTCT. Translated: CASSFVRATNEKLFS.

In its sample, this clonotype was seen many times. The rearrangement links TRBV10-2 to TRBJ2-7, with 7 positions matching TRBD2. The junction had 13 bases not matched to a gene; V was cut back by 8 bases and J by 6 bases. The CDR3 runs to 14 residues. Germline assignment: CDR1 WSHSY and CDR2 SAAADI. CDR3 region: CASGAGRERGEQYF. In nucleotides, the CDR3 is TGCGCCAGCGGCGCGGGGCGGGAGAGAGGCGAGCAGTACTTC.

The chain couples TRBV11-2 to TRBJ2-1; 9 bases fit TRBD1. J lost 8 bases, V lost 1 base, and 9 bases had no gene match. The CDR3 contains 16 residues. Germline values: CDR1 SGHAT, CDR2 FQNNGV. The CDR3 bases are TGTGCCAGCAGCTTAGGTCGGACAGGGGCCGTCGATGAGCAGTTCTTC. Translation gives CASSLGRTGAVDEQFF.

This clonotype was detected many times. The chain is built from TRBV3-1 and TRBJ2-4; D not resolved. The CDR3 is 13 amino acids. CDR1 LGHDT and CDR2 YNNKEL come from the germline V gene (reference sequence). The V end lost 4 bases, the J end lost 6 bases, and 10 bases lay between the germline ends. CDR3 protein: CASSRRTGNIQYF. CDR3 coding DNA: TGTGCCAGCAGCCGGCGGACGGGAAACATTCAGTACTTC. Together with reference TRBV3-1 and TRBJ2-4, the CDR3 gives the full variable domain: DTAVSQTPKYLVTQMGNDKSIKCEQNLGHDTMYWYKQDSKKFLKIMFSYNNKELIINETVPNRFSPKSPDKAHLNLHINSLELGDSAVYFCASSRRTGNIQYFGAGTRLSVL.

Turning to this clonotype: A single base separates this from a much larger clone, so it may be a read error. The CDR3 does not end in the conserved phenylalanine or tryptophan, so this is likely a read error. The V and J genes are TRBV9 and TRBJ1-1; D is perhaps TRBD1 (5 bases). CDR3 length: 16 residues. Germline V lookup: CDR1 SGDLS, CDR2 YYNGEE. Trimming took 4 bases from V and 0 from J, leaving 16 bases between them. CDR3 residues: CASSPHEGRLNTEAFS. The CDR3 DNA sequence: TGTGCCAGCAGCCCCCACGAGGGACGGTTGAACACTGAAGCTTTCTCT.

This clonotype was found many times. V gene TRBV25-1 combines with J gene TRBJ2-1; D is uncertain. Germline V gene lookup returns CDR1 MGHDK and CDR2 SYGVNS. The V and J ends lost 2 bases and 4 bases respectively, with 15 bases between them. This CDR3 region has 16 residues. The CDR3 region has the DNA TGTGCCAGCAGTGAACTCCTGGAGACCGGTTACAATGAGCAGTTCTTC. This gives the protein CASSELLETGYNEQFF.

This clonotype has ten or more counts. The rearrangement uses TRBV6-2 or TRBV6-3 and TRBJ1-5; D gene ambiguous. Germline lookup yields CDR1 MNHEY and CDR2 SVGEGT. Trimming cost V 2 bases and J 6 bases, with 8 bases left between them. The CDR3 has 13 amino acids. The CDR3 DNA reads as TGTGCCAGCAGTTACCCCGATTTTCAGCCCCAGCATTTT. The encoded protein is CASSYPDFQPQHF.

This clonotype was observed many times. The chain uses TRBV29-1 and TRBJ2-5; D is perhaps TRBD2 (6 bases). Trimming cost V 6 bases and J 6 bases, with 26 bases left between them. This CDR3 is 16 amino acids long. The germline gives CDR1 SQVTM, CDR2 ANQGSEA. The CDR3 is CSVAGRAGSTRKTQYF. The CDR3 nucleotides read TGCAGCGTCGCGGGGCGAGCGGGCTCAACCAGGAAGACCCAGTACTTC.

The V call is TRBV7-2, the J call TRBJ2-1; tentatively, D is TRBD2 (6 bases). The CDR3 has 13 residues. The V end was cut by 1 base, the J end by 9 bases, with 10 bases between. CDR1 is SGHTA, CDR2 FQGNSA, per germline. The CDR3 nucleotides are TGTGCCAGCAGCTTAGTTCCAGCGGGTGAGCAGTTCTTC. Translated, it gives CASSLVPAGEQFF.

This clonotype was seen a few times. The J gene is TRBJ2-3, the V gene TRBV7-9, with D unclear. Germline-derived CDR1 and CDR2 are SEHNR and FQNEAQ (reference sequence). The V gene lost 5 bases and the J gene lost 3 bases, with 9 bases spanning the gap. This CDR3 is built from 13 residues. CDR3 sequence: CASSDKGTDTQYF. Written as DNA, the CDR3 is TGTGCCAGCAGCGACAAAGGGACAGATACGCAGTATTTT.

Note on this clonotype: Likely a read error: the CDR3 ends without its conserved phenylalanine or tryptophan. The J gene is TRBJ2-1, the V gene TRBV3-1; D is ambiguous. Germline V gene lookup returns CDR1 LGHDT and CDR2 YNNKEL (reference sequence). This CDR3 has 15 amino acids. V was trimmed by 1 base and J by 0 bases, leaving 7 bases between them. CDR3 sequence: CASSQVYSSYNEQFS. The CDR3 bases are TGTGCCAGCAGCCAAGTATATAGCTCCTACAATGAGCAGTTCTCC.

This clonotype has a count of ten or more. This chain joins TRBV12-5 and TRBJ2-1, with 7 bases fitting TRBD1. V gave up 2 bases and J gave up 3 bases; unmatched junction bases: 4. Germline CDR1 LGHNT, CDR2 FRNRAP. The CDR3 spans 15 residues. CDR3 bases: TGTGCTAGTGGTTTGCAGGGGGAGTTCTACAATGAGCAGTTCTTC. Protein: CASGLQGEFYNEQFF.

This clonotype has only a few counts. The V and J genes are TRBV20-1 and TRBJ1-2; D uncertain. The CDR3 has 12 amino acids. The ends were cut back, 1 base at V and 2 bases at J, with 5 bases in the middle. In germline, CDR1 is DFQATT, CDR2 SNEGSKA (reference sequence). CDR3 region: CSARGKNYGYTF. The CDR3 DNA reads TGCAGTGCTAGAGGGAAGAACTATGGCTACACCTTC.

This clonotype was recorded at least ten times. This rearrangement joins TRBV24-1 to TRBJ2-7, with 7 nucleotides matching TRBD2. V shed 5 bases and J 3 bases; nucleotides not matched to a gene: 12. CDR3 length: 16 residues. Germline V CDR1 and CDR2: KGHDR, SFDVKD. CDR3 sequence (DNA): TGTGCCACCAGTGGCTCGACGGAGCGGGACGTCTACGAGCAGTACTTC. Its translation: CATSGSTERDVYEQYF.

This clonotype was seen at least ten times. CDR3 nucleotides: TGCAGTGCATCGTCGCTAGGCTCCTACAATGAGCAGTTCTTC. It encodes CSASSLGSYNEQFF. This chain links TRBV20-1 with TRBJ2-1; D is unresolved. This CDR3 region has 14 residues. The ends were cut back, 6 bases at V and 0 bases at J, with 12 bases in the middle. Germline V CDR1 and CDR2: DFQATT, SNEGSKA (reference sequence).

This clonotype has a handful of counts. The junction does not match germline at one end; this may be a read error. J is TRBJ2-1 and V is TRBV12-5; D perhaps matches TRBD2 (5 bases). This CDR3 comprises 17 residues. In germline, CDR1 is LGHNT, CDR2 FRNRAP. The CDR3 DNA is TGTGCTAGTGGTTTGGTACTTGAGCGCAGAGGGAGAAATGGGCAGTTCTTC. It translates to CASGLVLERRGRNGQFF.

This clonotype has ten or more counts. The chain combines TRBV27 with TRBJ1-2; D gene unclear. CDR1 is MNHEY and CDR2 is SMNVEV in the germline V gene (reference sequence). Deletions cut 4 bases from V and 8 bases from J, with 23 bases between. This CDR3 spans 16 amino acids. CDR3 DNA sequence: TGTGCCAGCAGTTCGGGAGGCAGGAGGGCGGTGTCAGGCTACACCTTC. It specifies CASSSGGRRAVSGYTF.

About this clonotype: Given the absence of the conserved phenylalanine or tryptophan at the CDR3 end, a read error is likely. The chain couples TRBV3-1 to TRBJ2-7; TRBD1 agrees at 8 bases. The trim removed 4 bases at V and 6 bases at J, leaving 8 bases unmatched. The germline V gene has CDR1 LGHDT and CDR2 YNNKEL (reference sequence). The CDR3 totals 14 residues. The CDR3 region is CASSPPGQAPEQYL. For the CDR3, the DNA is TGTGCCAGCAGCCCCCCGGGACAGGCGCCCGAGCAGTACCTC.

The chain recombines TRBV5-1 with TRBJ1-1, with a tentative D call TRBD1 (5 bases). V was pared by 6 bases and J by 3 bases, with 21 bases between. Germline V gives CDR1 SGHRS, CDR2 YFSETQ. CDR3 length equals 16 residues. CDR3 DNA sequence: TGCGCCAGCACCAACAGGCCCGGGATAGTTTACACTGAAGCTTTCTTT. Protein: CASTNRPGIVYTEAFF.